The source of this T cell receptor beta chain is a study of cytomegalovirus exposure and HLA in healthy donors. Amplification used 60 Vbeta primers and 13 Jbeta primers. Some clones are missing from TCRdb's copy, which holds only in-frame ones; the method was immunoSEQ multiplex PCR. The sample has 280,000 or so clones; 70% to 90% are singletons. V lost 6 bases to trimming and J lost 7 bases; unmatched junction nucleotides: 9. The CDR3 runs 14 residues. The germline gives CDR1 SNHLY, CDR2 FYNNEI. Of note for this clone: Its antigen is not known.

Findings of the study overall: Most likely, a cluster of highly shared sequence variants arose as a sequencing artifact. In an earlier analysis, about 87% or about 30%: the productive usage of most TCR beta V segments. The study flagged about 150 TCR beta chains as cytomegalovirus-associated. As a later analysis revealed, most CMV-associated TCR beta chains appeared HLA-restricted.

V and J are TRBV2 and TRBJ1-5, with 7 bases aligning to TRBD1. The receptor comes from a woman aged 18 to 35 in good health and CMV-seronegative. The source material was PBMCs. The CDR3 coding sequence is TGTGCCAGCAGCCTACAAGGGGGCAGGCAGCCCCAGCATTTT. Its translation: CASSLQGGRQPQHF.